This T cell receptor beta chain was captured in a study of glioma-infiltrating T cells. This clonotype has only a few counts. Trimming took 8 bases from V and 2 from J, leaving 22 bases between them. This CDR3 has 16 amino acids. Germline CDR1 MDHEN, CDR2 SYDVKM. Using RNA template, CDR3s of TCR alpha and beta were amplified with iRepertoire arm-PCR. MiXCR, run by TCRdb on the multiplex PCR reads, gives a single entry per CDR3 protein. The sample yields 300,000 to 450,000 distinct CDR3 sequences, roughly two fifths seen once. Sample: glioma tissue, nonneoplastic brain tissue, or PBMCs (not recorded which). The TCR comes from a human donor with low-grade glioma or glioblastoma, undergoing nonglioma brain surgery, or in good health (not recorded which). The chain carries TRBV28 and TRBJ2-7, with a weak D call TRBD2 (5 bases). CDR3 nucleotides: TGTGCCAGCGGCCCCCCGGGTGGCGGGCTCGCCTACGAGCAGTACTTC. Its translation is CASGPPGGGLAYEQYF.